A single TCR beta chain is shown here with its context. Its antigen is not known. Deep-level settings were used for running the assay. The data were produced by immunoSEQ multiplex PCR, yet TCRdb's version contains in-frame clones alone and is incomplete. This table has roughly 2,000,000 clones, just under 95% appearing once. Naivety among CD8 cells was defined by CD45RO negativity and positive CCR7 selection, thereby excluding terminally differentiated effector memory CD45RA+ cells. HIV-negative, healthy adults without recent acute infections or vaccinations were the donors. Germline V lookup: CDR1 SEHNR, CDR2 FQNEAQ (reference sequence). This CDR3 has 16 amino acids. The V end lost 2 bases, the J end lost 1 base, and 14 bases lay between the germline ends. This record belongs to a study of shared clonotypes between healthy human individuals. Study results and limitations: A handful of donors shared approximately 5% of their naive CD4 clonotypes. Represented diversity, genetic and exposure-history alike, was limited by few donors.

J is TRBJ1-1 and V is TRBV7-9; D unresolved. Sequencing used naive CD8+ T cells from PBMCs. This TCR derives from a man between 18 and 35 years old in good health. Some clones in this sample may be carry-over from other donors' samples. In DNA, the CDR3 is TGTGCCAGCAGCTTACCTCCGGGCCCTTGGAACACTGAAGCTTTCTTT. Translation gives CASSLPPGPWNTEAFF.